Described below is a single T cell receptor (beta chain) sequence and its context. Its antigen is still unknown. Each donor was nominally healthy when sampled (though unrecorded immune exposures were likely). Germline V lookup: CDR1 MDHEN, CDR2 SYDVKM. This CDR3 contains 16 residues. Trimming stripped 7 bases from V and 3 bases from J, with 19 bases between. This specimen belongs to a study of cytomegalovirus exposure and HLA in healthy donors. PCR amplification relied on 60 Vbeta primers (plus 13 Jbeta primers). Some clones are missing from TCRdb's copy, which holds only in-frame ones; the method was immunoSEQ multiplex PCR. The sample lists fewer than 80,000 clones, about 70% occurring once. Study results and caveats: A later analysis linked a missense variant in DCLRE1C to the trimming of TCR beta V and J genes. TCR beta sequences reportedly predicted the HLA-A and HLA-B alleles of most subjects accurately. As was reported, the classifier diagnosed cytomegalovirus status with high specificity and sensitivity.

Source material: PBMCs. This receptor was obtained from a man aged 18 to 29 in good health and CMV-seronegative. The chain couples TRBV28 to TRBJ1-5; perhaps TRBD1 as D (6 bases). DNA for the CDR3: TGTGCCAGCAATGGGAGACAGGCTTACTTCAATCAGCCCCAGCATTTT. Residues: CASNGRQAYFNQPQHF.